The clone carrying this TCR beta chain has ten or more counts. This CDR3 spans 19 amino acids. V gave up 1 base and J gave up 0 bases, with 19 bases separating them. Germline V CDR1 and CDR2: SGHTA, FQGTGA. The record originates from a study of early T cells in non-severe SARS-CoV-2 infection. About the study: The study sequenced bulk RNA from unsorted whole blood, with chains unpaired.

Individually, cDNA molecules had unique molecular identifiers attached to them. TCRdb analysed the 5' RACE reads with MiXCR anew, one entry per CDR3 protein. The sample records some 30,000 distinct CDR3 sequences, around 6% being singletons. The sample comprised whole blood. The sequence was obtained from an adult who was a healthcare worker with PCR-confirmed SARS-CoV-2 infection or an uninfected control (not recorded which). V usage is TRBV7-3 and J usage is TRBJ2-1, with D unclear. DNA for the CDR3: TGTGCCAGCAGCTTAAGGCAGCCCGTGGTAGGGCGCTCCTACAATGAGCAGTTCTTC. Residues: CASSLRQPVVGRSYNEQFF.